The clone carrying this T cell receptor (beta chain) was detected a few times. With constant-segment primers, 5'RACE yielded cDNA libraries of TCR alpha and TCR beta that carried sample barcodes and UMIs. TCRdb passed the 5' RACE reads through MiXCR, listing each CDR3 protein once. This repertoire shows 250,000 to 300,000 distinct CDR3 sequences, roughly 18% found once; its top ten account for approximately 22%. This sample was included in a study of T-cell memory formation after mild COVID-19. The wider study: Clusters of TCRs were largely donor specific.

The CDR3 spans 13 residues. Germline V gene sequence: CDR1 KGHDR, CDR2 SFDVKD. V lost 7 bases to trimming and J lost 7 bases, with 15 bases between them. J is TRBJ1-1 and V is TRBV24-1; tentatively, D is TRBD1 (5 bases). Sequenced: PBMCs or a T cell subset sorted from them (not recorded which). This receptor was taken from a man between 18 and 35 years old who had mild COVID-19 (a few samples of this study predate the infection). Cell type and time point are not known. In DNA form, the CDR3 reads TGTGCCACCAGGTCGCCAGGGAGGGGTGAAGCTTTCTTT. Encoded protein: CATRSPGRGEAFF.